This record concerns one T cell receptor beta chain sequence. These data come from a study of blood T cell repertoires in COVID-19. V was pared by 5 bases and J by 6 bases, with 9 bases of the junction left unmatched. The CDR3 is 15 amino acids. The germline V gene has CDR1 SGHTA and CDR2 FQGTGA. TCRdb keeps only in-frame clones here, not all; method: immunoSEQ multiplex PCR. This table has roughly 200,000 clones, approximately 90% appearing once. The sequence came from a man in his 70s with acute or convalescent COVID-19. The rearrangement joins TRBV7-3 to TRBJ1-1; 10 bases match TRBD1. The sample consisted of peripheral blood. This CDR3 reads CASSPMGQGMAEAFF. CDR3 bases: TGTGCCAGCAGCCCAATGGGACAGGGGATGGCTGAAGCTTTCTTT.